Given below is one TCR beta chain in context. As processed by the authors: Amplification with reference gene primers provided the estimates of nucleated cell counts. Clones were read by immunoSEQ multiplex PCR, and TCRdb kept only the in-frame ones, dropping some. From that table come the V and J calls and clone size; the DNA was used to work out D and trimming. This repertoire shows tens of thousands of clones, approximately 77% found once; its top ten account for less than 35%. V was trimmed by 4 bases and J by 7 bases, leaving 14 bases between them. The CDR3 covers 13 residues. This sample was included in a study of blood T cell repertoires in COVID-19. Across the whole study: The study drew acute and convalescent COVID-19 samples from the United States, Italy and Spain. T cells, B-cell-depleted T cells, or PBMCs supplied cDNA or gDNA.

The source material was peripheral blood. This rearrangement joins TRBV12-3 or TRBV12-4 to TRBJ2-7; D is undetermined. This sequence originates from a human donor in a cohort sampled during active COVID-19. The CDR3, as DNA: TGTGCCAGCAGTTCCCCTTACCTCGGGGAGCAGTACTTC. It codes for CASSSPYLGEQYF.